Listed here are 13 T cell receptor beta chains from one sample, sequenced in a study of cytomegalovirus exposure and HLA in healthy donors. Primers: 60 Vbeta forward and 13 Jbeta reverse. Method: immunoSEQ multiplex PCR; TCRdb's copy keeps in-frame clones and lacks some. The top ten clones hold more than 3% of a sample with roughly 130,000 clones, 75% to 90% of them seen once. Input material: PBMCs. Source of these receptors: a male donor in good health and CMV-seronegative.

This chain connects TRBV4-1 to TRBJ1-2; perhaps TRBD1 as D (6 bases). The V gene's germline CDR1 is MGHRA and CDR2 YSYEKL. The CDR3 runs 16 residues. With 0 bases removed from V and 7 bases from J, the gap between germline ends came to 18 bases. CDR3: CASSQDLVGTGIGYTF. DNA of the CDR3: TGCGCCAGCAGCCAAGATCTTGTTGGAACAGGGATTGGCTACACCTTC.

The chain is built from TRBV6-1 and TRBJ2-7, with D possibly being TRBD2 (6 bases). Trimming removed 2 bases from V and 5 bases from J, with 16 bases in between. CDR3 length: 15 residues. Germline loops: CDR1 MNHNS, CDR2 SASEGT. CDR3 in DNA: TGTGCCAGCAGTGAATTGTTGGGTAGCGGCCACGAGCAGTACTTC. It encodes CASSELLGSGHEQYF.

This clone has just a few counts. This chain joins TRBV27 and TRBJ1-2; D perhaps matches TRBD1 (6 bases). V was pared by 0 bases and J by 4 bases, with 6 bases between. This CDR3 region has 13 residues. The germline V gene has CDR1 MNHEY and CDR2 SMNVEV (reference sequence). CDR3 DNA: TGTGCCAGCAGTTTATCAGGGGGCTATGGCTACACCTTC. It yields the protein CASSLSGGYGYTF.

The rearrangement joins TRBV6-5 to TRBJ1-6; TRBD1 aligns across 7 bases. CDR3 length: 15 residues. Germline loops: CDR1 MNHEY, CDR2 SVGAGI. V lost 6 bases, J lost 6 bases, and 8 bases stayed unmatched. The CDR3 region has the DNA TGTGCCAGCAGACCACAGACAGGGTTTAATTCACCCCTCCACTTT. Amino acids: CASRPQTGFNSPLHF.

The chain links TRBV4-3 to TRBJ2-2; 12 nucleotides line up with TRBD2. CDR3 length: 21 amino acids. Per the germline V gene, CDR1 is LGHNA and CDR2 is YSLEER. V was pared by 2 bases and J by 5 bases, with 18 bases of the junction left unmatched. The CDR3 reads CASSQQPSTSGGALWTGELFF. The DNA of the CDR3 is TGCGCCAGCAGCCAACAACCGTCGACTAGCGGGGGCGCTTTGTGGACCGGGGAGCTGTTTTTT.

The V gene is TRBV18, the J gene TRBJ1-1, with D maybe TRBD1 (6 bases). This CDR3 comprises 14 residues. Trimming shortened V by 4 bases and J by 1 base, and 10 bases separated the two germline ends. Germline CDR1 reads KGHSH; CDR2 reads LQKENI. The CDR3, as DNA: TGTGCCAGCTCACGCCCGACAGGGAACACTGAAGCTTTCTTT. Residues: CASSRPTGNTEAFF. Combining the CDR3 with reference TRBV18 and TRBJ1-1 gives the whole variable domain NAGVMQNPRHLVRRRGQEARLRCSPMKGHSHVYWYRQLPEEGLKFMVYLQKENIIDESGMPKERFSAEFPKEGPSILRIQQVVRGDSAAYFCASSRPTGNTEAFFGQGTRLTVV.

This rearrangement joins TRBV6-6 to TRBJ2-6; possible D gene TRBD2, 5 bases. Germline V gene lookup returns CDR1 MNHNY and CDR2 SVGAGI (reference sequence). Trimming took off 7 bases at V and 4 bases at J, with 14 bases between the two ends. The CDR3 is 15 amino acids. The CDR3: CASTPGVTGANVLTF. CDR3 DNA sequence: TGTGCCAGCACTCCCGGGGTCACAGGGGCCAACGTCCTGACTTTC.

Here the CDR3 reads CASSQDQGGGEQYF. The CDR3 DNA sequence: TGTGCCAGCAGCCAAGATCAGGGCGGGGGCGAGCAGTACTTC. The chain combines TRBV4-2 with TRBJ2-7, with 7 nucleotides matching TRBD2. J lost 6 bases, V lost 0 bases, and 5 bases had no gene match. Per germline, CDR1 LGHNA and CDR2 YNFKEQ. The length of the CDR3 is 14 residues.

The CDR3: CASSEERYSTDTQYF. CDR3 in DNA: TGTGCCAGCAGTGAAGAGCGATATAGCACAGATACGCAGTATTTT. The chain carries TRBV6-1 and TRBJ2-3, with D uncertain. This CDR3 is 15 amino acids long. The V gene's germline CDR1 is MNHNS and CDR2 SASEGT. Trimming shortened V by 1 base and J by 0 bases, and 8 bases separated the two germline ends.

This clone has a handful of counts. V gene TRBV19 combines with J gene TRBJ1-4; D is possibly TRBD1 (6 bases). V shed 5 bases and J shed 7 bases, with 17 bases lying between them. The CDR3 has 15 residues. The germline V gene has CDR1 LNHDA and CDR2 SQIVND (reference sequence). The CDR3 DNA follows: TGTGCCAGTAGTCCCCCCAGGGGAAAAGGTGAAAAACTGTTTTTT. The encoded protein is CASSPPRGKGEKLFF.

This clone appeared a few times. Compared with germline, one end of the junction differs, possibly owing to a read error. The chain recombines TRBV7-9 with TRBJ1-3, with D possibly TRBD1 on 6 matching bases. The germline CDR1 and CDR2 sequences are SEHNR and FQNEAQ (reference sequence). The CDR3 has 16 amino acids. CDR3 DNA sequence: TGTTCCAGCAGCGGTAAACAGGGAGCACTCTTAAACACCATATATTTT. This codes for CSSSGKQGALLNTIYF.

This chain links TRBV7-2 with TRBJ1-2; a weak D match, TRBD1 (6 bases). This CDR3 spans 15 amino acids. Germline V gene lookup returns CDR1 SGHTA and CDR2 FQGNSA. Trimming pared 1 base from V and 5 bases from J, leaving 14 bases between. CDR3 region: CASSLVGGAFYGYTF. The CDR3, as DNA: TGTGCCAGCAGCTTAGTTGGGGGGGCATTTTATGGCTACACCTTC.

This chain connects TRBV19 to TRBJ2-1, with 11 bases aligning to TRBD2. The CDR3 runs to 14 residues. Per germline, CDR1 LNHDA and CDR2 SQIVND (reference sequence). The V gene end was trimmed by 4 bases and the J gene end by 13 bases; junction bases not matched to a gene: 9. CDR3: CASSTRLAGGLQFF. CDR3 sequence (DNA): TGTGCCAGTAGTACTCGGCTAGCGGGGGGACTACAGTTCTTC.